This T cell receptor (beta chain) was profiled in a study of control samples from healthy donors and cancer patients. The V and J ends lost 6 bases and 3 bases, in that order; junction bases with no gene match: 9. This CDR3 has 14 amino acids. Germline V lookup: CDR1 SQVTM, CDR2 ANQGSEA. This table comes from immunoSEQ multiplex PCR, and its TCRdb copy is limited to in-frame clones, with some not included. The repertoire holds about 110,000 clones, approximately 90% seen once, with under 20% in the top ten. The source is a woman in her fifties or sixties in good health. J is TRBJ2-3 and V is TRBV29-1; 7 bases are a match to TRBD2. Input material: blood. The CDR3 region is CSVFLVGGTDTQYF. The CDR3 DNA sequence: TGCAGCGTCTTCCTCGTGGGGGGGACAGATACGCAGTATTTT.